One and the same sample provided the 18 T cell receptor beta chains below, sequenced in a study of B cell selection in AIRE deficiency (dated 2019 in TCRdb). For sorting, regulatory T cells were defined as CD4+CD25hiCD127low/negative cells. To prepare the library, the immunoSEQ multiplex PCR assay was applied. Held by TCRdb, this immuneACCESS table contains in-frame sequences only and omits some clones. Under half of the omission traces to an unresolved V gene where checked; the cause of the rest is unknown. Recorded for this sample are approximately 18,000 clones; approximately 94% of them occurred a single time. About 0.92% of the sample goes to the ten largest clones. The specimen sequenced was CD4+CD25+ Tregs sorted from PBMCs. Receptors originate from a human donor in good health.

This chain connects TRBV19 to TRBJ1-2; possibly TRBD1 for D (5 bases). Looked up from germline, CDR1 is LNHDA and CDR2 is SQIVND (reference sequence). Trimming stripped 7 bases from V and 0 bases from J, with 9 bases between. The CDR3 extends over 13 amino acids. The CDR3: CASKGPTNYGYTF. The CDR3 region has the DNA TGTGCCAGTAAGGGACCCACTAACTATGGCTACACCTTC.

This chain connects TRBV5-1 to TRBJ1-1; D is undetermined. The CDR3 runs to 12 residues. Germline V gene data show CDR1 as SGHRS and CDR2 as YFSETQ. The V and J ends lost 4 bases and 5 bases respectively, with 9 bases between them. The CDR3 DNA follows: TGCGCCAGCAGCAAACCGGGGACTGAAGCTTTCTTT. Translating it yields CASSKPGTEAFF.

The CDR3 sequence is CASRGSSKNIQYF. CDR3 coding DNA: TGTGCCAGCAGAGGGAGCTCCAAAAACATTCAGTACTTC. This chain links TRBV7-2 with TRBJ2-4, with a weak D call TRBD2 (5 bases). Trimming pared 6 bases from V and 2 bases from J, leaving 8 bases between. Germline lookup yields CDR1 SGHTA and CDR2 FQGNSA. This CDR3 region has 13 residues.

The chain joins TRBV28 to TRBJ1-5; D is unresolved. Germline V gene sequence: CDR1 MDHEN, CDR2 SYDVKM. Trimming shortened V by 3 bases and J by 7 bases, and 7 bases separated the two germline ends. The CDR3 loop spans 12 amino acids. In DNA, the CDR3 is TGTGCCAGCAGTTTTCCGGGCCAGCCCCAGCATTTT. Its protein is CASSFPGQPQHF.

The chain employs TRBV7-9 and TRBJ2-2, with 9 bases aligning to TRBD1. The V gene's germline CDR1 is SEHNR and CDR2 FQNEAQ (reference sequence). V shed 4 bases and J 0 bases; nucleotides not matched to a gene: 3. This CDR3 has 16 amino acids. CDR3 coding DNA: TGTGCCAGCAGCTCCAGACAGGGGGCGAACACCGGGGAGCTGTTTTTT. Amino acid sequence: CASSSRQGANTGELFF. Filled out from reference TRBV7-9 and TRBJ2-2, the complete variable domain reads DTGVSQNPRHKITKRGQNVTFRCDPISEHNRLYWYRQTLGQGPEFLTYFQNEAQLEKSRLLSDRFSAERPKGSFSTLEIQRTEQGDSAMYLCASSSRQGANTGELFFGEGSRLTVL.

This CDR3 is CAWSRLTNSPLHF. The CDR3 nucleotides are TGTGCCTGGAGTCGCTTAACCAATTCACCCCTCCACTTT. The rearrangement uses TRBV30 and TRBJ1-6; D uncertain. Germline V lookup: CDR1 GTSNPN, CDR2 SVGIG (reference sequence). The CDR3 consists of 13 residues. Trimming took off 2 bases at V and 7 bases at J, with 9 bases between the two ends.

This chain links TRBV29-1 with TRBJ2-1, with a weak D call TRBD1 (6 bases). The CDR3 has 11 amino acids. The V end was cut by 3 bases, the J end by 6 bases, with 6 bases between. Germline values: CDR1 SQVTM, CDR2 ANQGSEA. CDR3: CSVDRGNEQFF. The CDR3 nucleotides are TGCAGCGTTGACAGGGGCAATGAGCAGTTCTTC.

The rearrangement uses TRBV19 and TRBJ2-2; 9 bases match TRBD2. CDR1 is LNHDA, CDR2 SQIVND, per germline (reference sequence). The V gene end was trimmed by 4 bases and the J gene end by 0 bases; junction bases not matched to a gene: 0. This CDR3 region has 15 residues. CDR3 loop: CASSTSGTNTGELFF. CDR3 bases: TGTGCCAGTAGTACTAGCGGGACGAACACCGGGGAGCTGTTTTTT. The variable domain in full, completed from reference TRBV19 and TRBJ2-2, reads DGGITQSPKYLFRKEGQNVTLSCEQNLNHDAMYWYRQDPGQGLRLIYYSQIVNDFQKGDIAEGYSVSREKKESFPLTVTSAQKNPTAFYLCASSTSGTNTGELFFGEGSRLTVL.

The chain couples TRBV27 to TRBJ2-6, with unresolved D. The CDR3 length is 17 residues. Trimming removed 0 bases at V and 0 bases at J, with 9 bases between. From germline, CDR1 is MNHEY and CDR2 SMNVEV (reference sequence). The CDR3 protein is CASSLSHGDSGANVLTF. In nucleotides, the CDR3 is TGTGCCAGCAGTTTATCGCACGGAGACTCTGGGGCCAACGTCCTGACTTTC.

The chain recombines TRBV5-1 with TRBJ1-2; TRBD1 might be the D (5 bases). Trimming removed 3 bases from V and 4 bases from J, with 16 bases in between. This CDR3 is built from 15 residues. Germline-derived CDR1 and CDR2 are SGHRS and YFSETQ. The DNA for the CDR3 is TGCGCCAGCAGCTCCGACAGAGACGCTCGCTATGGCTACACCTTC. Translating it yields CASSSDRDARYGYTF.

V and J are TRBV28 and TRBJ1-5; tentative D call: TRBD1 (6 bases). The germline gives CDR1 MDHEN, CDR2 SYDVKM. Deletions cut 5 bases from V and 8 bases from J, with 16 bases between. The length of the CDR3 is 14 residues. CDR3 in amino acids: CASSPTGTLEPQHF. In nucleotides, the CDR3 is TGTGCCAGCAGTCCAACAGGGACGTTAGAGCCCCAGCATTTT.

The genes are TRBV19 and TRBJ1-6, with D unclear. This CDR3 is built from 13 residues. V lost 6 bases and J lost 5, with 8 bases in between. From germline, CDR1 is LNHDA and CDR2 SQIVND (reference sequence). The CDR3 here is CASRARHNSPLHF. The CDR3 bases are TGTGCCAGTAGAGCTAGGCATAATTCACCCCTCCACTTT. The variable domain in full, completed from reference TRBV19 and TRBJ1-6, reads DGGITQSPKYLFRKEGQNVTLSCEQNLNHDAMYWYRQDPGQGLRLIYYSQIVNDFQKGDIAEGYSVSREKKESFPLTVTSAQKNPTAFYLCASRARHNSPLHFGNGTRLTVT.

This chain joins TRBV5-1 and TRBJ2-2, with D perhaps matching TRBD1 (6 bases). Germline V gives CDR1 SGHRS, CDR2 YFSETQ. V gave up 4 bases and J gave up 4 bases, with 11 bases separating them. CDR3 length: 14 amino acids. CDR3 protein: CASSTRTVTGELFF. In DNA, the CDR3 is TGCGCCAGCAGCACACGGACAGTCACCGGGGAGCTGTTTTTT.

The rearrangement joins TRBV11-3 to TRBJ1-1, with a weak D call TRBD1 (5 bases). With 3 bases removed from V and 7 bases from J, the gap between germline ends came to 12 bases. CDR3 size: 13 residues. CDR1 SGHNT and CDR2 YENEEA come from the germline V gene. CDR3 DNA: TGTGCCAGCAGCTTCACAGGTTCGAGTGAAGCTTTCTTT. Its protein is CASSFTGSSEAFF.

This chain joins TRBV19 and TRBJ1-1, with unresolved D. The V gene lost 3 bases and the J gene lost 1 base, with 6 bases spanning the gap. CDR3 length equals 13 residues. Germline CDR1 and CDR2: LNHDA and SQIVND (reference sequence). Written as DNA, the CDR3 is TGTGCCAGTAGTATGGAGAGGAACACTGAAGCTTTCTTT. Translation: CASSMERNTEAFF.

The chain employs TRBV5-1 and TRBJ2-5; D is undetermined. The CDR3 runs 14 residues. V was clipped by 3 bases and J by 5 bases, with 14 bases between them. Germline values: CDR1 SGHRS, CDR2 YFSETQ. The CDR3 bases are TGCGCCAGCAGCTCCGAACAGTGGTATGAGACCCAGTACTTC. Its translation: CASSSEQWYETQYF.

J is TRBJ2-5 and V is TRBV5-1; D gene uncertain. This CDR3 has 11 amino acids. CDR1 is SGHRS, CDR2 YFSETQ, per germline. The ends were cut back, 2 bases at V and 1 base at J, with 0 bases in the middle. The CDR3 DNA reads TGCGCCAGCAGCTTCCAAGAGACCCAGTACTTC. This gives the protein CASSFQETQYF.

The rearrangement joins TRBV6-6 to TRBJ2-4; unclear D gene. From germline, CDR1 is MNHNY and CDR2 SVGAGI (reference sequence). Trimming shortened V by 2 bases and J by 0 bases, and 5 bases separated the two germline ends. The length of the CDR3 is 14 residues. DNA of the CDR3: TGTGCCAGCAGTTACGTGGTAGCCAAAAACATTCAGTACTTC. Translation gives CASSYVVAKNIQYF.